These T cell receptor beta chains were read from a single sample in a study of CXCR3-negative and CXCR3-positive naive CD8 T cells. TCRdb re-analyzed the 5' RACE reads; it lists each CDR3 protein once, without DNA. Here the sample table reports some 100,000 distinct CDR3 sequences. The sample taken for sequencing was naive CXCR3+ CD8+ T cells from blood. These receptor sequences come from a human donor in good health. Some clones in this sample may be carry-over from other donors' samples. Each CDR3 is given with its conserved first and last residue.

J gene | V gene | CDR3 protein
TRBJ1-4 | TRBV12-3/TRBV12-4 | CASSPRGDQLFF
TRBJ2-1 | TRBV6-5 | CASSSGGGFHNEQFF
TRBJ1-3 | TRBV4-1 | CASSQDATGGNTIYF
TRBJ1-5 | TRBV28 | CASTIAEKFYSNQPQHF
TRBJ2-1 | TRBV20-1 | CSAKGPLPEQFF
TRBJ1-1 | TRBV7-9 | CASSPPWRIDTEAFF
TRBJ2-1 | TRBV7-9 | CASSSIGMAGLIYNEQFF
TRBJ2-7 | TRBV7-6 | CASSLSQGTYEQYF
TRBJ2-3 | TRBV27 | CASSLRLAVSDTQYF
TRBJ2-1 | TRBV29-1 | CSVEGMAGSYNEQFF
TRBJ2-1 | TRBV6-6 | CASSSGGGGQFF
TRBJ1-2 | TRBV12-3/TRBV12-4 | CASSSAVYGYTF
TRBJ2-5 | TRBV7-9 | CASSLVLGQGSETQYF
TRBJ2-2 | TRBV28 | CASRSPEEGANTGELFF
TRBJ1-2 | TRBV7-8 | CASSLWTYGYTF
TRBJ2-7 | TRBV7-9 | CASSLVSGYEQYF
TRBJ1-1 | TRBV29-1 | CSVEGTGMNTEAFF
TRBJ2-3 | TRBV6-2/TRBV6-3 | CASSYSSSDTQYF
TRBJ2-3 | TRBV29-1 | CSVGGVGARVTDTQYF
TRBJ2-2 | TRBV3-1 | CASSQDRSSGKRPGELFF
TRBJ1-1 | TRBV5-1 | CASSSQKGAGGTEAFF
TRBJ2-7 | TRBV29-1 | CSVSGRGYEQYF
TRBJ2-5 | TRBV4-1 | CASSQEMAENSPGETQYF
TRBJ2-2 | TRBV28 | CATHSGTSDANTGELFF
TRBJ2-7 | TRBV5-6 | CASSLVRTGTYEQYF
TRBJ2-2 | TRBV5-6 | CASSLIWEKHGELFF
TRBJ2-5 | TRBV12-3/TRBV12-4 | CASKEGPGQETQYF
TRBJ2-7 | TRBV29-1 | CSVEGGWTYEQYF
TRBJ2-1 | TRBV28 | CASSLLRVGNEQFF
TRBJ2-7 | TRBV11-2 | CASATGVAYEQYF
TRBJ2-3 | TRBV7-3 | CASSSLAGGRAPADTQYF
TRBJ2-1 | TRBV12-3/TRBV12-4 | CASSSTTSFYNEQFF
TRBJ2-7 | TRBV7-3 | CASSRRDRVYCEQYF
TRBJ1-3 | TRBV7-9 | CASSSQGKTIYF
TRBJ2-5 | TRBV5-6 | CASSLWWLAGGEETQYF
TRBJ2-1 | TRBV20-1 | CSASVPFSGDYNEQFF
TRBJ1-2 | TRBV29-1 | CSARTENYGYTF
TRBJ2-7 | TRBV19 | CASSTGPGVYEQYF
TRBJ1-1 | TRBV7-8 | CASSLALGGTEAFF
TRBJ2-7 | TRBV10-3 | CANSPSLTGPYEQYF
TRBJ2-7 | TRBV29-1 | CSVEFGSSYEQYF
TRBJ2-1 | TRBV11-2 | CASSPLDTSNEQFF
TRBJ2-3 | TRBV28 | CASSFGQGFQVFLADTQYF
TRBJ2-1 | TRBV29-1 | CSVSGTYNEQFF